Each of the 24 T cell receptor beta chains below was sequenced from the same sample in a study of shared clonotypes between healthy human individuals. Generated by immunoSEQ multiplex PCR, the TCRdb table keeps only in-frame clones and is missing some. There are 980,000 or so clones in the sample; roughly 72% occur only once, and roughly 1.5% lies in the top ten. What was sequenced was memory CD4+ T cells sorted from blood. The subset: CD45RA-negative fraction. These receptors came from a man aged 18 to 29 in good health.

This rearrangement joins TRBV11-2 to TRBJ1-3; D gene ambiguous. The CDR3 runs 13 residues. Germline CDR1 and CDR2: SGHAT and FQNNGV. The V end was cut by 5 bases, the J end by 4 bases, with 9 bases between. The CDR3 DNA is TGTGCCAGCAGCCGGTCGGTGGGAAACACCATATATTTT. Its translation is CASSRSVGNTIYF.

This chain links TRBV11-1 with TRBJ2-7; TRBD2 might be the D (5 bases). Trimming removed 0 bases at V and 9 bases at J, with 12 bases between. Germline CDR1 reads SGHAT; CDR2 reads FQDESV (reference sequence). The CDR3 is 13 residues long. The CDR3 is CASSLADLRGQYF. CDR3 sequence (DNA): TGTGCCAGCAGCTTAGCGGACTTGCGCGGGCAGTACTTC.

The chain joins TRBV30 to TRBJ2-7; 10 bases agree with TRBD1. The CDR3 consists of 13 residues. After removal of 1 base from V and 6 bases from J, the junction contained 3 bases not matched to a gene. Per germline, CDR1 GTSNPN and CDR2 SVGIG (reference sequence). The CDR3, as DNA: TGTGCCTGGAGTGGGGGACAGGGGCGCGAGCAGTACTTC. Its translation: CAWSGGQGREQYF.

This clone has just one count. V usage is TRBV6-1 and J usage is TRBJ1-2; possible D gene TRBD1, 5 bases. Trimming stripped 7 bases from V and 3 bases from J, with 12 bases between. Germline-derived CDR1 and CDR2 are MNHNS and SASEGT. The CDR3 has 13 residues. CDR3 residues: CASNGGGHYGYTF. In DNA, the CDR3 is TGTGCCAGCAACGGGGGTGGGCACTATGGCTACACCTTC.

This clone was found a few times. CDR3 amino acids: CASSQGVPETQYF. The CDR3 nucleotides are TGTGCCAGCAGCCAGGGGGTTCCAGAGACCCAGTACTTC. This sequence joins TRBV11-3 and TRBJ2-5; 7 positions agree with TRBD1. CDR1 is SGHNT and CDR2 is YENEEA in the germline V gene. V trimming: 5 bases; J trimming: 4 bases; junction bases outside the gene matches: 4. The CDR3 runs 13 residues. The full variable domain, completed using reference TRBV11-3 and TRBJ2-5, is EAGVVQSPRYKIIEKKQPVAFWCNPISGHNTLYWYLQNLGQGPELLIRYENEEAVDDSQLPKDRFSAERLKGVDSTLKIQPAELGDSAVYLCASSQGVPETQYFGPGTRLLVL.

This clone occurred a few times. This CDR3 is CASSPPGQQNYEQYF. The CDR3 nucleotides read TGTGCCAGCAGCCCACCGGGACAGCAGAACTACGAGCAGTACTTC. The rearrangement uses TRBV5-4 and TRBJ2-7, with 7 bases that match TRBD1. In germline, CDR1 is SGHNT, CDR2 YYREEE (reference sequence). J was trimmed by 3 bases and V by 4 bases; bases with no gene match: 10. CDR3 size: 15 residues.

This clone appeared a few times. The chain carries TRBV30 and TRBJ2-4; TRBD2 agrees at 11 bases. Germline values: CDR1 GTSNPN, CDR2 SVGIG (reference sequence). J was trimmed by 15 bases and V by 1 base; bases with no gene match: 11. The CDR3 spans 14 residues. The CDR3 bases are TGTGCCTGGAGTGAGTTGGGACTAGCGGCGGTCCTGTACTTC. It is translated as CAWSELGLAAVLYF.

This chain links TRBV5-4 with TRBJ2-3; a weak D match, TRBD1 (5 bases). V lost 1 base and J 2 bases, leaving 11 bases between the germline ends. The CDR3 length is 15 residues. CDR1 SGHNT and CDR2 YYREEE come from the germline V gene (reference sequence). The chain's CDR3 is CASSLRGPTTDTQYF. The CDR3 nucleotides read TGTGCCAGCAGCTTGAGGGGCCCTACCACAGATACGCAGTATTTT.

The chain links TRBV7-9 to TRBJ2-7; no clear D. V was clipped by 7 bases and J by 2 bases, with 12 bases between them. The V gene's germline CDR1 is SEHNR and CDR2 FQNEAQ (reference sequence). The CDR3 is made up of 13 amino acids. In DNA form, the CDR3 reads TGTGCCAGCACCCCCGGAGAGCCCTACGAGCAGTACTTC. Translating gives CASTPGEPYEQYF.

V is TRBV19 and J is TRBJ1-6; the D gene is possibly TRBD1 (5 bases). The CDR3 runs 15 residues. Germline CDR1 and CDR2: LNHDA and SQIVND (reference sequence). Deletions cut 7 bases from V and 9 bases from J, with 19 bases between. The DNA for the CDR3 is TGTGCCAGTACCACGACCGGGGGGGGGACTTCACCCCTCCACTTT. Its translation: CASTTTGGGTSPLHF.

The table lists this clone with many counts. This same CDR3 is encoded by further DNA sequences in the sample. The chain employs TRBV9 and TRBJ1-2; D gene ambiguous. Germline V gene lookup returns CDR1 SGDLS and CDR2 YYNGEE. Trimming took 0 bases from V and 8 from J, leaving 8 bases between them. The CDR3 runs 12 residues. The CDR3 reads CASSVVEGGYTF. CDR3 sequence (DNA): TGTGCCAGCAGCGTAGTGGAAGGAGGCTACACCTTC.

The chain employs TRBV5-5 and TRBJ2-5; D unclear. V shed 5 bases and J shed 4 bases, with 9 bases lying between them. Germline V gene data show CDR1 as SGHKS and CDR2 as YYEKEE (reference sequence). The CDR3 contains 12 residues. CDR3 loop: CASSLVLETQYF. CDR3 coding DNA: TGTGCCAGCAGTTTAGTTCTAGAGACCCAGTACTTC.

The chain carries TRBV18 and TRBJ2-2, with unresolved D. This CDR3 has 16 amino acids. Germline values: CDR1 KGHSH, CDR2 LQKENI. Trimming left V 1 base short and J 2 bases short, with 11 bases between. The CDR3 loop is CASSPRSNANTGELFF. CDR3 DNA: TGTGCCAGCTCACCACGATCCAACGCTAACACCGGGGAGCTGTTTTTT.

This clone was seen once. This chain uses TRBV14 with TRBJ2-1; D is perhaps TRBD1 (5 bases). V lost 6 bases to trimming and J lost 2 bases, with 17 bases between them. From germline, CDR1 is SGHDN and CDR2 FVKESK. The CDR3 spans 16 residues. The CDR3 sequence: CASRDNTAGTYNEQFF. The DNA of the CDR3 is TGTGCCAGCAGGGACAATACGGCAGGGACCTACAATGAGCAGTTCTTC.

This sequence joins TRBV18 and TRBJ2-7, with 9 bases identical to TRBD2. CDR1 and CDR2 from the germline V gene are KGHSH and LQKENI. Trimming took 3 bases from V and 3 from J; bases not matched to a gene: 6. This CDR3 spans 15 amino acids. CDR3 in amino acids: CASSPVAGVFYEQYF. In DNA, the CDR3 is TGTGCCAGCTCACCGGTAGCGGGAGTTTTCTACGAGCAGTACTTC.

The chain recombines TRBV10-3 with TRBJ1-1; a possible D gene is TRBD1 (6 bases). V was pared by 7 bases and J by 1 base, with 16 bases between. Germline V gene data show CDR1 as ENHRY and CDR2 as SYGVKD. The CDR3 is 15 residues long. The DNA for the CDR3 is TGTGCCATCACTTCGACCGGACAGAGGAACACTGAAGCTTTCTTT. Protein: CAITSTGQRNTEAFF.

V usage is TRBV6-5 and J usage is TRBJ1-1, with TRBD1 as a possible D gene (5 bases). The CDR3 has 15 amino acids. The germline CDR1 and CDR2 sequences are MNHEY and SVGAGI. Trimming stripped 2 bases from V and 5 bases from J, with 15 bases between. CDR3: CASSYPPGVGTEAFF. CDR3 sequence (DNA): TGTGCCAGCAGTTACCCTCCGGGGGTAGGGACTGAAGCTTTCTTT.

The chain joins TRBV19 to TRBJ2-3; 10 bases map to TRBD2. J lost 2 bases, V lost 4 bases, and 6 bases had no gene match. Germline V lookup: CDR1 LNHDA, CDR2 SQIVND (reference sequence). The CDR3 has 16 amino acids. CDR3 sequence (DNA): TGTGCCAGTAGTACAAATAGCGGGGGGTACACAGATACGCAGTATTTT. Translated: CASSTNSGGYTDTQYF.

This CDR3 is CAWRTRGNQPQHF. The CDR3 coding sequence is TGTGCCTGGAGGACGAGGGGAAATCAGCCCCAGCATTTT. This chain uses TRBV30 with TRBJ1-5; D possibly corresponds to TRBD1 (5 bases). CDR3 length equals 13 residues. Germline CDR1 reads GTSNPN; CDR2 reads SVGIG (reference sequence). Between the trimmed V and J ends, which lost 3 bases and 4 bases, there was a span of 10 bases.

This chain uses TRBV6-6 with TRBJ1-2; D may be TRBD1 (5 bases). Trimming removed 5 bases from V and 7 bases from J, with 17 bases in between. Germline V lookup: CDR1 MNHNY, CDR2 SVGAGI (reference sequence). This CDR3 is 14 amino acids long. The CDR3 nucleotides are TGTGCCAGCAGTCCTGGGACGACCGGCTTTGGCTACACCTTC. It translates to CASSPGTTGFGYTF.

The J gene is TRBJ2-7, the V gene TRBV2; the D is unclear. This CDR3 contains 12 residues. Deletions cut 6 bases from V and 4 bases from J, with 10 bases between. CDR1 and CDR2 (germline): SNHLY, FYNNEI. The CDR3 DNA reads as TGTGCCAGCAGGGGATTTGAGTACGAGCAGTACTTC. Its translation is CASRGFEYEQYF.

Points on this clone: Distinct nucleotide sequences in the sample also encode this CDR3. The chain couples TRBV11-2 to TRBJ1-4, with 10 bases that match TRBD1. The CDR3 extends over 14 amino acids. V lost 5 bases and J lost 8; bases outside the gene matches: 5. Germline CDR1 reads SGHAT; CDR2 reads FQNNGV. Written as DNA, the CDR3 is TGTGCCAGCAGCCTGGACAGGGGGAGCGAAAAACTGTTTTTT. It translates to CASSLDRGSEKLFF.

The chain couples TRBV6-6 to TRBJ2-7; 11 nucleotides match TRBD2. The CDR3 consists of 16 residues. Germline V lookup: CDR1 MNHNY, CDR2 SVGAGI (reference sequence). Losses at the gene ends were 5 bases for V and 2 bases for J; bases not matched to a gene: 8. CDR3 coding DNA: TGTGCCAGCAGTCAAGACCTAGCGGGGGGAACCTACGAGCAGTACTTC. This translates into CASSQDLAGGTYEQYF.

The CDR3 DNA is TGTGCCTGGACGGGGGGTGCGGGCTACGAGCAGTACTTC. Translation gives CAWTGGAGYEQYF. The rearrangement links TRBV30 to TRBJ2-7; 7 bases are shared with TRBD2. J lost 3 bases, V lost 4 bases, and 6 bases had no gene match. Germline lookup yields CDR1 GTSNPN and CDR2 SVGIG (reference sequence). CDR3 length: 13 residues.